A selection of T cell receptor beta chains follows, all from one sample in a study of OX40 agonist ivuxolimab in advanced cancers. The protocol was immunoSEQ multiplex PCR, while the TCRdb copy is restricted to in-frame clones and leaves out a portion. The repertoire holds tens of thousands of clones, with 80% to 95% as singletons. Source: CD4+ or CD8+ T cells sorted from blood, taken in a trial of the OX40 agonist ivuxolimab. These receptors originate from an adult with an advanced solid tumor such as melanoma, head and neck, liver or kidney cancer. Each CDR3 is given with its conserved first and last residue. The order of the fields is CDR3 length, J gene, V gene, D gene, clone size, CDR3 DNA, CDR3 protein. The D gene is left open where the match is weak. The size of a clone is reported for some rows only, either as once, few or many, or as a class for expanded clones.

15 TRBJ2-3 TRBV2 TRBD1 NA TGTGCCAGCAGTGACGGGACAGGGATCACAGATACGCAGTATTTT CASSDGTGITDTQYF
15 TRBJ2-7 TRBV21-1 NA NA TGTGCCAGCAACCAGGGCGGGGTTATCTCCTACGAGCAGTACTTC CASNQGGVISYEQYF
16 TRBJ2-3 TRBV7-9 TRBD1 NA TGTGCCAGCAGCTTAGGACCGGGACAGTACACAGATACGCAGTATTTT CASSLGPGQYTDTQYF
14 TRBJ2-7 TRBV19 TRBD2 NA TGTGCCAGTAGTATTACTAGCGGGAGGTTCGAGCAGTACTTC CASSITSGRFEQYF
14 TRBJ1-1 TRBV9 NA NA TGTGCCAGCAGCGTAATGGGGGCTGACACTGAAGCTTTCTTT CASSVMGADTEAFF
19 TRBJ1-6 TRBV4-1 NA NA TGCGCCAGCAGCCAAGCTAGAATTGGACAGAGCTCCTATAATTCACCCCTCCACTTT CASSQARIGQSSYNSPLHF
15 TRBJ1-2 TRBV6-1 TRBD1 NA TGTGCCAGCAGTGAAGTACAGGGGGCGTCGAATGGCTACACCTTC CASSEVQGASNGYTF
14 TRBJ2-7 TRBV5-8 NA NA TGTGCCAGCAGCCCTATTTTGGAAACCTACGAGCAGTACTTC CASSPILETYEQYF
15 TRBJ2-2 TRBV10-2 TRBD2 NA TGCGCCAGTGCTAGCGGGGGGGCCGTAACCGGGGAGCTGTTTTTT CASASGGAVTGELFF
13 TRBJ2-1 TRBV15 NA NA TGTGCCACCAGCAAAACCCTGGTCCATGAGCAGTTCTTC CATSKTLVHEQFF
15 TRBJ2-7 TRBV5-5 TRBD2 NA TGTGCCAGCAGCTTAGGGACTAGCGAGGGGTACGAGCAGTACTTC CASSLGTSEGYEQYF
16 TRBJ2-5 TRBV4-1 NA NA TGCGCCAGCAGCCAAGAGAGAGGGAACGAGGGGGAGACCCAGTACTTC CASSQERGNEGETQYF
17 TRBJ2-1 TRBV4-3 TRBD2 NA TGCGCCAGCAGCCTGCGACTAGCGGAACTAATCGACAATGAGCAGTTCTTC CASSLRLAELIDNEQFF
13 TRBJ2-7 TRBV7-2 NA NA TGTGCCAGCAGCCCGTCAAGCTCCTACGAGCAGTACTTC CASSPSSSYEQYF
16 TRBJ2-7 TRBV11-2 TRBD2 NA TGTGCCAGCAGCTTAAAACCCCTAGCGGGGGGGTACGAGCAGTACTTC CASSLKPLAGGYEQYF
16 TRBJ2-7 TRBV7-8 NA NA TGTGCCAGCAACGCTCTACGGGACACCAGACCCTACGAGCAGTACTTC CASNALRDTRPYEQYF
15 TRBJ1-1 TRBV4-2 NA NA TGTGCCAGCAGCCAAGATATGGGCGGGGGTACTGAAGCTTTCTTT CASSQDMGGGTEAFF
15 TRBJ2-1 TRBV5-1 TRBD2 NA TGCGCCAGCAGCCCGAGGGAGGGGACCTACAATGAGCAGTTCTTC CASSPREGTYNEQFF
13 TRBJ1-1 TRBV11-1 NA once TGTGCCAGCAGCGCGACAGGAATCACTGAAGCTTTCTTT CASSATGITEAFF
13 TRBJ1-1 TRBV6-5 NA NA TGTGCCAGCAGCTACGATGGGGCCACTGAAGCTTTCTTT CASSYDGATEAFF
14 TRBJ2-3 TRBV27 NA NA TGTGCCAGCAGTTTAAGCACGTACACAGATACGCAGTATTTT CASSLSTYTDTQYF
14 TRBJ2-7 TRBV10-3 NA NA TGTGCCATCAGCCCGACTGGTCCCACCTACGAGCAGTACTTC CAISPTGPTYEQYF
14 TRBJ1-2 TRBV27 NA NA TGTGCCAGCAGTTACCCTCCGGCATACTATGGCTACACCTTC CASSYPPAYYGYTF
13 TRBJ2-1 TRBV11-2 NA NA TGTGCCAGCAGCTTTCCGAGGTACAATGAGCAGTTCTTC CASSFPRYNEQFF
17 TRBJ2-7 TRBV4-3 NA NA TGCGCCAGCAGCCAAGAACTAGGTCGGGGGGCCCCTTACGAGCAGTACTTC CASSQELGRGAPYEQYF
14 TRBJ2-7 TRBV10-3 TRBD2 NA TGTGCCATCAGTGTTAGCGGGAGGGCCTACGAGCAGTACTTC CAISVSGRAYEQYF
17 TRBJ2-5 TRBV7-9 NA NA TGTGCCAGCAGCTTACCGGAAACAGGGAGAGAAGGGGAGACCCAGTACTTC CASSLPETGREGETQYF
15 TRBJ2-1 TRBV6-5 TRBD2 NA TGTGCCAGCAGCCTAGCGGGAGATCTTGGAAATGAGCAGTTCTTC CASSLAGDLGNEQFF
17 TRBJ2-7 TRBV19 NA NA TGTGCCAGTAGTATAGACCCGGCATTGGGGCGGAACTACGAGCAGTACTTC CASSIDPALGRNYEQYF
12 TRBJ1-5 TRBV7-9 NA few TGTGCCAGCAGCTTTTGGGACCAGCCCCAGCATTTT CASSFWDQPQHF
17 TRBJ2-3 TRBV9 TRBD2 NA TGTGCCAGCAGCATCCAGCTAGCGGGGGGGGACACAGATACGCAGTATTTT CASSIQLAGGDTDTQYF
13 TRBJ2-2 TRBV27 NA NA TGTGCCAGCAGTATTCCCTCCACCGGGGAGCTGTTTTTT CASSIPSTGELFF
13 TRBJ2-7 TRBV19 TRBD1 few TGTGCCAGTAAGGACAGGGGTCAGTACGAGCAGTACTTC CASKDRGQYEQYF
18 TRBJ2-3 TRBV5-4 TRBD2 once TGTGCCAGCAGCTTGGGACTAGCGACGGGGTCGAGCACAGATACGCAGTATTTT CASSLGLATGSSTDTQYF
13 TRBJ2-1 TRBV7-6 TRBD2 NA TGTGCCAGCTTCCCCATAGCGGGAGACGAGCAGTTCTTC CASFPIAGDEQFF
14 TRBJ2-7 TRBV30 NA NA TGTGCCTGGCACGCCCCCGGGGACTCCTACGAGCAGTACTTC CAWHAPGDSYEQYF
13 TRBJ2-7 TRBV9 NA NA TGTGCCGGAAAGAGGGGTCGGGGCTACGAGCAGTACTTC CAGKRGRGYEQYF
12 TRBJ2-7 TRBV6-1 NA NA TGTGCCAGCGACCGAAGGGCCCACGAGCAGTACTTC CASDRRAHEQYF
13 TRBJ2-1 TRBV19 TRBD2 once TGTGCCAGTAGTATTATTAGCGGGAGAGGGCAGTTCTTC CASSIISGRGQFF
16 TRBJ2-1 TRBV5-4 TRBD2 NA TGTGCCAGCACCGGGACTAGCCCGAGCTCCTACAATGAGCAGTTCTTC CASTGTSPSSYNEQFF
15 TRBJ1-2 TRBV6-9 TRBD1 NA TGTGCCAGCAGGGGATGGGACAGGCTTAACTATGGCTACACCTTC CASRGWDRLNYGYTF
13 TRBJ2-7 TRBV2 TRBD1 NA TGTGCCAGCATCGGAGGGACAGGGTACGAGCAGTACTTC CASIGGTGYEQYF
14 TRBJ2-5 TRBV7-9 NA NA TGTGCCAGCAGCTTAGTTTACGCCCAAGAGACCCAGTACTTC CASSLVYAQETQYF
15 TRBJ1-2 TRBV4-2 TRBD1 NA TGTGCCAGCAGCCAAGCCGGACAGGGGAACTATGGCTACACCTTC CASSQAGQGNYGYTF
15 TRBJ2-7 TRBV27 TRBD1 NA TGTGCCAGCAGTTTAGGAACAGGGGGCATTTACGAGCAGTACTTC CASSLGTGGIYEQYF
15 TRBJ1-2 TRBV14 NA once TGTGCCAGCAGCCAAGTTGACCAGGGGTGGCGGGGCTACACCTTC CASSQVDQGWRGYTF
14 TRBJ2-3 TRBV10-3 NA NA TGTGCCATCAACCCCCGGAGCGGGACAGATACGCAGTATTTT CAINPRSGTDTQYF
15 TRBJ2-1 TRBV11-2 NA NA TGTGCCAGCAGCTTAGAAGGTAGCTCCTACAATGAGCAGTTCTTC CASSLEGSSYNEQFF
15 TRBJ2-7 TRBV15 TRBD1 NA TGTGCCACCAGCAGCGACAGGGGGAGTTCCTACGAGCAGTACTTC CATSSDRGSSYEQYF
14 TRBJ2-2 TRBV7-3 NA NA TGTGCCAGCAGCCCCGTTGGGGGATCCGGGGAGCTGTTTTTT CASSPVGGSGELFF
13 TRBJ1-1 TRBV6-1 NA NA TGTGCCAGCAGTGACATGTGGAACACTGAAGCTTTCTTT CASSDMWNTEAFF
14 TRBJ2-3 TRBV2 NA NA TGTGCCAGCAGTGACAGGGGTAGCACAGATACGCAGTATTTT CASSDRGSTDTQYF
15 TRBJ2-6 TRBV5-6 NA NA TGTGCCAGCAGCTTATCGGGTGCTGGGGCCAACGTCCTGACTTTC CASSLSGAGANVLTF
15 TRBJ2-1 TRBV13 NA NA TGTGCCAGCAGCTCCGGGACCCTACCCGACAATGAGCAGTTCTTC CASSSGTLPDNEQFF
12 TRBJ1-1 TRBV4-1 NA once TGCGCCAGCAGCCAAGGTCCCACTGAAGCTTTCTTT CASSQGPTEAFF